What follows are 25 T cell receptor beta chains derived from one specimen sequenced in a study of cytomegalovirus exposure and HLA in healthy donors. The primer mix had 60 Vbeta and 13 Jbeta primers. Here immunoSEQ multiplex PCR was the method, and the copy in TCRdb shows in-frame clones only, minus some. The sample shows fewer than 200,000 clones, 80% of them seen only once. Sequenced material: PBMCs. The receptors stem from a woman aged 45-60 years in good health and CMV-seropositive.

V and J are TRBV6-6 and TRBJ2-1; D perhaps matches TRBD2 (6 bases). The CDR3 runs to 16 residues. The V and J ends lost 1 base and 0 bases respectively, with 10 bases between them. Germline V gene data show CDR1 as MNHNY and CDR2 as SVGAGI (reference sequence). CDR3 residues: CASSYLRGGSYNEQFF. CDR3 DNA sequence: TGTGCCAGCAGTTACTTGCGGGGTGGCTCCTACAATGAGCAGTTCTTC.

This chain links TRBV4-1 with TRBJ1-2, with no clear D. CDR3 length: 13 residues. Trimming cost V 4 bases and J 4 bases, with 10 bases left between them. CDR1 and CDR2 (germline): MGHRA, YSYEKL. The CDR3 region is CASSLEVPYGYTF. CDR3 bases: TGCGCCAGCAGCCTGGAGGTACCCTATGGCTACACCTTC.

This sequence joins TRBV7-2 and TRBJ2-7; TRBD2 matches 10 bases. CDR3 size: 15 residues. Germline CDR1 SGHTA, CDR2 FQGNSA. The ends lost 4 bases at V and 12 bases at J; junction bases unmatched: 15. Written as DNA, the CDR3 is TGTGCCAGCAGCTCCACCGGAGACAGCGGGGGGGCTCTGTACTTC. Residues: CASSSTGDSGGALYF.

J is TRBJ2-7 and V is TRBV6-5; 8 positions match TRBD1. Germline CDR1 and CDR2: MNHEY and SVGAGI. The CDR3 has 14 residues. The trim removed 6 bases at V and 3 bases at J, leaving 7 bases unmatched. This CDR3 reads CASRRQGKGYEQYF. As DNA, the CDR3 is TGTGCCAGCAGACGACAGGGGAAAGGCTACGAGCAGTACTTC.

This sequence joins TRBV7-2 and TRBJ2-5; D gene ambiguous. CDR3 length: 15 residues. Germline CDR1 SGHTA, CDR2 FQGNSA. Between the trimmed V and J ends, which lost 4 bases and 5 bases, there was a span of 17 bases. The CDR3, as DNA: TGTGCCAGCAGCTCCACACGCCTTCTTTCCGAGACCCAGTACTTC. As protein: CASSSTRLLSETQYF.

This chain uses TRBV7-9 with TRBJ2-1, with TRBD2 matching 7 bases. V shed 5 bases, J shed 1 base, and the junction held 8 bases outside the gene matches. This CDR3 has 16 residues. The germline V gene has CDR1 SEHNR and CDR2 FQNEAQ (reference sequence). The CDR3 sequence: CASSSGAGKSYNEQFF. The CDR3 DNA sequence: TGTGCCAGCAGCAGTGGAGCGGGGAAATCCTACAATGAGCAGTTCTTC. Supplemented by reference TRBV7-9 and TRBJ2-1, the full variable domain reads DTGVSQNPRHKITKRGQNVTFRCDPISEHNRLYWYRQTLGQGPEFLTYFQNEAQLEKSRLLSDRFSAERPKGSFSTLEIQRTEQGDSAMYLCASSSGAGKSYNEQFFGPGTRLTVL.

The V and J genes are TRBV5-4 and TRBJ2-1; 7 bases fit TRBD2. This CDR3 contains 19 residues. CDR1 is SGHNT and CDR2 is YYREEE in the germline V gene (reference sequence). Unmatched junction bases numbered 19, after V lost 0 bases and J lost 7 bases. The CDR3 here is CASSLAGVLTSKKGNEQFF. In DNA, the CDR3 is TGTGCCAGCAGCTTGGCAGGAGTATTGACTAGCAAAAAGGGGAATGAGCAGTTCTTC.

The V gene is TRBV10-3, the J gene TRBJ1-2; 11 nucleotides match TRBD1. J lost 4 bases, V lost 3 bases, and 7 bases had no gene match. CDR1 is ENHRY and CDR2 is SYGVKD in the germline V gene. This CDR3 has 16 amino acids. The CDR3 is CAISDSRTGGAYGYTF. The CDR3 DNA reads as TGTGCCATCAGTGACTCAAGGACAGGGGGCGCCTATGGCTACACCTTC.

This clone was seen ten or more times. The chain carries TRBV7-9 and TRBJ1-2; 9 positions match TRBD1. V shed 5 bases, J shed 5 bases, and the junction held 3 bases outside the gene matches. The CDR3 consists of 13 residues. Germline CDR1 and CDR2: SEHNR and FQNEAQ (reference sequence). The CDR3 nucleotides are TGTGCCAGCAGCCCGGGACAGGGTTATGGCTACACCTTC. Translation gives CASSPGQGYGYTF.

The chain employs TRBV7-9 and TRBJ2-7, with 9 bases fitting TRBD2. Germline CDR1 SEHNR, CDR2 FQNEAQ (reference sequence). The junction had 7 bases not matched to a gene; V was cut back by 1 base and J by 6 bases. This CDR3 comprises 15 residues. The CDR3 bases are TGTGCCAGCAGCTTAGTGGGCGGGGGGGCAAGCGAGCAGTACTTC. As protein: CASSLVGGGASEQYF. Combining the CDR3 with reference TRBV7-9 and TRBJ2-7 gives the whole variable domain DTGVSQNPRHKITKRGQNVTFRCDPISEHNRLYWYRQTLGQGPEFLTYFQNEAQLEKSRLLSDRFSAERPKGSFSTLEIQRTEQGDSAMYLCASSLVGGGASEQYFGPGTRLTVT.

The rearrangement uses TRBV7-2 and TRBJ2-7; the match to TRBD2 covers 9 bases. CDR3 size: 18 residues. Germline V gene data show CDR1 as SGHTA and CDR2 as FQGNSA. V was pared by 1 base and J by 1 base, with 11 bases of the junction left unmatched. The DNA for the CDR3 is TGTGCCAGCAGCTTAGTGGGGGGCGGGGGGGCGAAATCCTACGAGCAGTACTTC. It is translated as CASSLVGGGGAKSYEQYF.

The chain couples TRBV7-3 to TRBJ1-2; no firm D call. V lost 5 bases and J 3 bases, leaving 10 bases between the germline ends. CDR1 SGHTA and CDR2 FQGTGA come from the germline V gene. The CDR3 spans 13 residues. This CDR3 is CASSRTPYYGYTF. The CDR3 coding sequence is TGTGCCAGCAGCCGAACACCTTACTATGGCTACACCTTC.

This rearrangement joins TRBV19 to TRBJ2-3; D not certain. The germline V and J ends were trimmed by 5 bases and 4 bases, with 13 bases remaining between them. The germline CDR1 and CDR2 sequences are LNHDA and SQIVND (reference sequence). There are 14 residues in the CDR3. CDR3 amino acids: CASSFTFTSDTQYF. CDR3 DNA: TGTGCCAGTAGTTTCACATTTACCTCAGATACGCAGTATTTT.

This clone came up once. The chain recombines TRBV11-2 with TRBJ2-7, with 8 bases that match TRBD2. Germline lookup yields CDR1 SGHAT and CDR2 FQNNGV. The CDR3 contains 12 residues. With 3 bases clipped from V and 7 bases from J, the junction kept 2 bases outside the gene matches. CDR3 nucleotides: TGTGCCAGCAGCTTGACTAGCGCGGAGCAGTACTTC. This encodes CASSLTSAEQYF. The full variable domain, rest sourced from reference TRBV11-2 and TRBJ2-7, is EAGVAQSPRYKIIEKRQSVAFWCNPISGHATLYWYQQILGQGPKLLIQFQNNGVVDDSQLPKDRFSAERLKGVDSTLKIQPAKLEDSAVYLCASSLTSAEQYFGPGTRLTVT.

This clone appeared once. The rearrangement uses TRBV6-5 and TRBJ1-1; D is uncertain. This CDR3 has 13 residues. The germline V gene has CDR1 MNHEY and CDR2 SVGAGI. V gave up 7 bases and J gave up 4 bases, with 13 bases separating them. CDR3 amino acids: CASNPGDGTEAFF. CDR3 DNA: TGTGCCAGCAACCCTGGAGACGGCACTGAAGCTTTCTTT.

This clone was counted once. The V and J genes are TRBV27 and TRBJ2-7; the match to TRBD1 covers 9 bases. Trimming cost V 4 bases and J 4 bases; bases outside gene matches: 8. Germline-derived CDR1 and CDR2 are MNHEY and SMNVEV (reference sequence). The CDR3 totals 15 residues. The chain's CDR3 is CASSSPGQGRYEQYF. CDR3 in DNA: TGTGCCAGCAGTTCTCCGGGACAGGGACGATACGAGCAGTACTTC.

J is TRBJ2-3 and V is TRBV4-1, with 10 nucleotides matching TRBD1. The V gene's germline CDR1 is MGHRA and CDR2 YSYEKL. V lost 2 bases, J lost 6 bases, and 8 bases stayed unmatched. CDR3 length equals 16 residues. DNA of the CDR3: TGCGCCAGCAGCCAAAACAGACAGGGGGCTGGGGATACGCAGTATTTT. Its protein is CASSQNRQGAGDTQYF.

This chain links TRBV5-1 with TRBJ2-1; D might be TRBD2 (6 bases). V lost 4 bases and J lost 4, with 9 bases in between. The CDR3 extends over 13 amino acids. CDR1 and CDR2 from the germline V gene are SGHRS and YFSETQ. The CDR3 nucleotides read TGCGCCAGCAGCCTCGGGACTTACAATGAGCAGTTCTTC. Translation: CASSLGTYNEQFF.

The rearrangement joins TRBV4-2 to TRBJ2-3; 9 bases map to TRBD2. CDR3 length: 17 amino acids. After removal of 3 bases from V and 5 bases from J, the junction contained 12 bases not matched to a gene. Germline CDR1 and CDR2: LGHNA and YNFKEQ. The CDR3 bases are TGTGCCAGCAGCCAGGAATTCAGCGGGGGGTTAATAGATACGCAGTATTTT. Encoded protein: CASSQEFSGGLIDTQYF.

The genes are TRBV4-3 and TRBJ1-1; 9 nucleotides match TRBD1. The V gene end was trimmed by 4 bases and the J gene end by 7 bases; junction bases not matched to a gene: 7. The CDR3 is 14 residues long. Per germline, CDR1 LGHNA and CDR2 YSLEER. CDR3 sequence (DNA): TGCGCCAGCAGCCGAACCGGGACAGGGAGTGAAGCTTTCTTT. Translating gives CASSRTGTGSEAFF.

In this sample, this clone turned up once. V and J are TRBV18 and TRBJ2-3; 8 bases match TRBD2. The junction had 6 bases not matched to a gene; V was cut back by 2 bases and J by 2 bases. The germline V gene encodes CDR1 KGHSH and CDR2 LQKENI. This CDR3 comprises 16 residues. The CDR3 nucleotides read TGTGCCAGCTCACCAGGGCTAGCGGGCACCACAGATACGCAGTATTTT. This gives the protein CASSPGLAGTTDTQYF.

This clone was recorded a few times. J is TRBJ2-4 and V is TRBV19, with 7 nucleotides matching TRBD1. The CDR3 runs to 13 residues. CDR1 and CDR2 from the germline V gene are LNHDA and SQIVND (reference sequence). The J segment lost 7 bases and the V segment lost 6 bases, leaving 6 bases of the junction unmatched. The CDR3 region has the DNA TGTGCCAGTAGACGACAGGGTATGAACATTCAGTACTTC. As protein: CASRRQGMNIQYF.

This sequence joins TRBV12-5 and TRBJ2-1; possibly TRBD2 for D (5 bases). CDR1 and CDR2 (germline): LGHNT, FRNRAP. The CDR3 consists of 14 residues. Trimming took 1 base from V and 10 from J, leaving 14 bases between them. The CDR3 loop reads CASGLDLNGKEQFF. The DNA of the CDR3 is TGTGCTAGTGGTTTGGACTTGAACGGGAAAGAGCAGTTCTTC.

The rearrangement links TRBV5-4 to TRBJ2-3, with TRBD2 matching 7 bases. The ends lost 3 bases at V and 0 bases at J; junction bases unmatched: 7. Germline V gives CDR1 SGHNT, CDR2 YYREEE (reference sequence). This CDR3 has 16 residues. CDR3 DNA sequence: TGTGCCAGCAGCTACCAGCGGGGAAGGAGCACAGATACGCAGTATTTT. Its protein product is CASSYQRGRSTDTQYF.

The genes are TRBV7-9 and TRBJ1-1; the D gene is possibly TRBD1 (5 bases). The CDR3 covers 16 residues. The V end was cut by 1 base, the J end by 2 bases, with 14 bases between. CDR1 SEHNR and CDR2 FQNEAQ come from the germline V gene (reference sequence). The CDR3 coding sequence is TGTGCCAGCAGCTTAGTGAGCGGGCAGGGAAACACTGAAGCTTTCTTT. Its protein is CASSLVSGQGNTEAFF.